A selection of T cell receptor beta chains follows, all from one sample in a study of shared clonotypes between healthy human individuals. Libraries were prepared by immunoSEQ multiplex PCR; TCRdb keeps only in-frame clonotypes and omits some of them. The table lists roughly 700,000 clones, approximately 79% of them singletons, with over 1.5% in the top ten. Source material: memory CD4+ T cells sorted from blood. These receptors all stem from a woman between 25 and 40 years old in good health. Both conserved end residues are part of each CDR3. The D gene is left open where the match is weak. The listing skips clone size in some rows; elsewhere it reads once, few, many or a size class.

D gene	clone size	V gene	J gene	CDR3 protein	CDR3 DNA
NA	few	TRBV19	TRBJ2-2	CASSGGPGELFF	TGTGCCAGTAGCGGGGGCCCCGGGGAGCTGTTTTTT
TRBD1	NA	TRBV5-1	TRBJ2-1	CASSEDRVLYNEQFF	TGCGCCAGCAGCGAGGACAGGGTCCTCTACAATGAGCAGTTCTTC
NA	NA	TRBV28	TRBJ1-1	CASNAGPRNTEAFF	TGTGCCAGCAACGCGGGACCGAGGAACACTGAAGCTTTCTTT
NA	NA	TRBV5-6	TRBJ2-6	CASSSLDSGANVLTF	TGTGCCAGCAGCTCGTTAGACTCTGGGGCCAACGTCCTGACTTTC
TRBD1	NA	TRBV28	TRBJ1-5	CASQGQNNQPQHF	TGTGCCAGCCAGGGACAGAATAATCAGCCCCAGCATTTT
TRBD1	few	TRBV14	TRBJ1-3	CASSVGAGTGAFFSGNTIYF	TGTGCCAGCAGCGTCGGAGCCGGGACAGGGGCTTTCTTCTCTGGAAACACCATATATTTT
NA	NA	TRBV19	TRBJ2-7	CASSDPGRGIYEQYF	TGTGCCAGTAGTGACCCGGGTAGGGGGATATACGAGCAGTACTTC
TRBD1	few	TRBV5-4	TRBJ2-2	CASSYRQGGNGELFF	TGTGCCAGCAGCTACCGACAGGGGGGAAACGGGGAGCTGTTTTTT
TRBD1	NA	TRBV18	TRBJ2-5	CASSPGTGKETQYF	TGTGCCAGCTCCCCCGGGACAGGGAAAGAGACCCAGTACTTC
NA	NA	TRBV29-1	TRBJ2-3	CSAARQVSSDTQYF	TGCAGCGCCGCACGCCAGGTATCATCAGATACGCAGTATTTT
NA	NA	TRBV5-1	TRBJ1-5	CASSPGTENQPQHF	TGCGCCAGCAGCCCCGGGACTGAGAATCAGCCCCAGCATTTT
TRBD1	many	TRBV30	TRBJ1-1	CAWSGQTEAFF	TGTGCCTGGTCGGGACAGACTGAAGCTTTCTTT
TRBD1	NA	TRBV7-8	TRBJ1-2	CASSRQGDYGYTF	TGTGCCAGCAGCAGACAGGGGGACTATGGCTACACCTTC
TRBD1	NA	TRBV7-9	TRBJ1-1	CASSRQGNTEAFF	TGTGCCAGCAGCCGACAGGGGAACACTGAAGCTTTCTTT
TRBD2	NA	TRBV2	TRBJ2-2	CASSEWLAGTGELFF	TGTGCCAGCAGTGAATGGCTAGCGGGAACCGGGGAGCTGTTTTTT
TRBD1	NA	TRBV6-6	TRBJ1-5	CASNWGQGAQPQHF	TGTGCCAGCAACTGGGGACAGGGGGCCCAGCCCCAGCATTTT
TRBD2	NA	TRBV28	TRBJ2-7	CASSPTTSGSYEQYF	TGTGCCAGCAGTCCAACGACTAGCGGATCCTACGAGCAGTACTTC
NA	NA	TRBV29-1	TRBJ1-4	CSVLPSGERKLFF	TGCAGCGTTCTGCCTTCAGGGGAAAGAAAACTGTTTTTT
TRBD2	NA	TRBV5-1	TRBJ2-5	CASSFPGRGIQETQYF	TGCGCCAGCAGCTTTCCGGGGCGGGGGATCCAAGAGACCCAGTACTTC
NA	NA	TRBV6-1	TRBJ1-4	CASSDRGGNEKLFF	TGTGCCAGCAGTGACAGGGGAGGGAATGAAAAACTGTTTTTT
TRBD1	once	TRBV5-1	TRBJ2-7	CASSSTPLRGTGSYEQYF	TGCGCCAGCAGCTCAACCCCACTGAGGGGGACAGGGTCCTACGAGCAGTACTTC
NA	once	TRBV18	TRBJ2-2	CASSPDTGYTGELFF	TGTGCCAGCTCACCAGATACAGGTTACACCGGGGAGCTGTTTTTT
NA	NA	TRBV27	TRBJ2-1	CASTKGQGYGEQFF	TGTGCCAGCACCAAAGGGCAGGGGTATGGTGAGCAGTTCTTC
NA	few	TRBV28	TRBJ1-5	CASSFNPVASNQPQHF	TGTGCCAGCAGTTTTAATCCGGTAGCTAGCAATCAGCCCCAGCATTTT
NA	NA	TRBV5-1	TRBJ1-4	CASSGTERDEKLFF	TGCGCCAGCAGCGGGACGGAGAGGGATGAAAAACTGTTTTTT
TRBD2	NA	TRBV12-5	TRBJ2-3	CASGLGAGEPDTQYF	TGTGCTAGTGGTCTCGGAGCGGGAGAGCCAGATACGCAGTATTTT
TRBD1	NA	TRBV28	TRBJ2-3	CASSRGLSTDTQYF	TGTGCCAGCAGCAGGGGGTTAAGCACAGATACGCAGTATTTT
NA	NA	TRBV28	TRBJ2-2	CASSGTVHLNTGELFF	TGTGCCAGCAGCGGGACCGTACATTTGAACACCGGGGAGCTGTTTTTT
NA	NA	TRBV9	TRBJ2-7	CASSPRGAYEQYF	TGTGCCAGCAGCCCGAGGGGGGCCTACGAGCAGTACTTC
NA	NA	TRBV5-1	TRBJ2-2	CASRPTGSANTGELFF	TGCGCCAGCAGACCTACGGGTTCAGCGAACACCGGGGAGCTGTTTTTT
TRBD1	NA	TRBV29-1	TRBJ2-2	CSVAQGAGGELFF	TGCAGCGTTGCCCAGGGGGCCGGCGGGGAGCTGTTTTTT
TRBD1	NA	TRBV2	TRBJ1-4	CASSVGQGSWSTNEKLFF	TGTGCCAGCAGTGTGGGACAGGGAAGTTGGTCAACTAATGAAAAACTGTTTTTT
TRBD2	NA	TRBV4-1	TRBJ2-7	CASSQLTVLAGGLYEQYF	TGCGCCAGCAGCCAACTGACTGTACTAGCGGGAGGGCTCTACGAGCAGTACTTC
NA	NA	TRBV28	TRBJ2-1	CASSLRGAVNEQFF	TGTGCCAGCAGTTTAAGGGGCGCCGTCAATGAGCAGTTCTTC
NA	once	TRBV28	TRBJ2-3	CASSFGMRTTDTQYF	TGTGCCAGCAGTTTCGGTATGCGGACCACAGATACGCAGTATTTT
NA	NA	TRBV6-1	TRBJ2-5	CASSEATAPPQETQYF	TGTGCCAGCAGTGAAGCGACAGCCCCTCCGCAAGAGACCCAGTACTTC
TRBD1	few	TRBV5-1	TRBJ2-5	CASSSDRAKETQYF	TGCGCCAGCAGCTCGGACAGGGCTAAAGAGACCCAGTACTTC
TRBD1	NA	TRBV6-1	TRBJ2-3	CASSEAHRGATQYF	TGTGCCAGCAGTGAAGCACACAGGGGGGCCACGCAGTATTTT
NA	NA	TRBV2	TRBJ2-5	CASSLQVSPIVAQYF	TGTGCCAGCAGCCTACAGGTTTCCCCAATAGTGGCCCAGTACTTC
TRBD1	NA	TRBV18	TRBJ2-2	CASSPDRLNTGELFF	TGTGCCAGCTCACCGGACAGGCTGAACACCGGGGAGCTGTTTTTT
NA	NA	TRBV5-1	TRBJ2-7	CASSLGREAGGDEQYF	TGCGCCAGCAGCTTGGGCAGGGAAGCAGGCGGAGACGAGCAGTACTTC
NA	NA	TRBV29-1	TRBJ1-5	CSPRPVLRPQHF	TGCAGCCCGCGGCCGGTCCTTCGACCCCAGCATTTT
NA	NA	TRBV5-1	TRBJ2-5	CATRFSPLETQYF	TGCGCGACCAGATTCTCCCCCCTAGAGACCCAGTACTTC
TRBD2	NA	TRBV5-1	TRBJ2-1	CASSFTSASYNEQFF	TGCGCCAGCAGCTTCACTAGCGCAAGCTACAATGAGCAGTTCTTC
NA	NA	TRBV2	TRBJ1-5	CASRKTYNQPQHF	TGTGCCAGCAGAAAAACTTACAATCAGCCCCAGCATTTT
NA	NA	TRBV29-1	TRBJ2-5	CSVGTPQETQYF	TGCAGCGTAGGGACACCGCAAGAGACCCAGTACTTC
TRBD2	NA	TRBV25-1	TRBJ2-1	CASSEYNRAGVIYNEQFF	TGTGCCAGCAGTGAATATAATAGAGCGGGAGTCATCTACAATGAGCAGTTCTTC
NA	NA	TRBV7-3	TRBJ1-1	CASSLSSMNTEAFF	TGTGCCAGCAGCCTGTCTAGCATGAACACTGAAGCTTTCTTT
NA	few	TRBV5-5	TRBJ2-7	CASSLAPSATYEQYF	TGTGCCAGCAGCTTGGCCCCTAGCGCCACCTACGAGCAGTACTTC
TRBD2	once	TRBV7-8	TRBJ2-2	CASSLWSGASGSAGELFF	TGTGCCAGCAGCTTATGGTCAGGGGCTAGCGGGAGCGCCGGGGAGCTGTTTTTT
NA	NA	TRBV19	TRBJ2-7	CASRKLGVGTYEQYF	TGTGCCAGTAGGAAACTCGGGGTGGGGACCTACGAGCAGTACTTC
NA	NA	TRBV28	TRBJ1-1	CASTADRKAFF	TGTGCCAGCACCGCGGACAGAAAAGCTTTCTTT
NA	few	TRBV12-1	TRBJ2-1	CASSFGASGSRDEQFF	TGTGCCAGCAGCTTTGGAGCTAGCGGGAGCAGAGATGAGCAGTTCTTC
TRBD1	NA	TRBV28	TRBJ1-2	CASSSQGVYGYTF	TGTGCCAGCAGTTCACAGGGGGTCTATGGCTACACCTTC
TRBD1	NA	TRBV7-2	TRBJ1-5	CASSKTGGNQPQHF	TGTGCCAGCAGCAAAACAGGGGGCAATCAGCCCCAGCATTTT
NA	NA	TRBV14	TRBJ2-1	CASSRDLNYNEQFF	TGTGCCAGCAGCCGGGACTTAAATTACAATGAGCAGTTCTTC